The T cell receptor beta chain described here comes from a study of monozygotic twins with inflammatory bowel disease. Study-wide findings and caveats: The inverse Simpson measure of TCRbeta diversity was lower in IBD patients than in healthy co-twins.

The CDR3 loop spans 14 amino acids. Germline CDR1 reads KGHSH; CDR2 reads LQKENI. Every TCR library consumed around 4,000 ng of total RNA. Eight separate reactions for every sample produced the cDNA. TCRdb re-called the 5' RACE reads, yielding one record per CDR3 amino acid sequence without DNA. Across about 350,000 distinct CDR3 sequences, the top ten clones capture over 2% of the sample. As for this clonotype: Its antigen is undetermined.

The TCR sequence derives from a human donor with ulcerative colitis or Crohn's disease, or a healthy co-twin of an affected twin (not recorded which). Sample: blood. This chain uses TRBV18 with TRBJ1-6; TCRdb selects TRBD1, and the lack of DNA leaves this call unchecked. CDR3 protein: CASSHGTDNSPLHF.